The 18 T cell receptor beta chains listed next were all sequenced from one sample in a study of cytomegalovirus exposure and HLA in healthy donors (dated by TCRdb to between 2016 and 2019). Libraries were prepared through the immunoSEQ multiplex PCR assay. For the multiplex PCR, a mixture combining 60 forward primers for TCR Vbeta segments and 13 reverse primers for TCR Jbeta segments was used. The source is immuneACCESS, and TCRdb retained only in-frame sequences with V and J called. Part of the clones is not carried over; for the studies checked, unresolved V genes explain less than half of this, and the remainder is unexplained. The sample has approximately 220,000 clones on record, approximately 82% of them singletons. Jointly, the top ten make up under 0.8% of the sample. The sample taken for sequencing was PBMCs. These TCRs come from a man aged 18 to 30 in good health and CMV-seronegative.

The V call is TRBV6-5, the J call TRBJ1-4; D gene unclear. The CDR3 is made up of 13 amino acids. The V gene's germline CDR1 is MNHEY and CDR2 SVGAGI. With 6 bases removed from V and 8 bases from J, the gap between germline ends came to 13 bases. CDR3 sequence: CASRDAGREKLFF. CDR3 coding DNA: TGTGCCAGCAGGGATGCCGGGAGAGAAAAACTGTTTTTT.

This clone was observed a few times. The rearrangement joins TRBV6-1 to TRBJ1-1, with D perhaps TRBD1 (5 bases). Germline CDR1 and CDR2: MNHNS and SASEGT. The CDR3 contains 14 residues. Trimming removed 8 bases from V and 1 base from J, with 14 bases in between. The CDR3 sequence: CASHEWGGNTEAFF. DNA of the CDR3: TGTGCCAGCCACGAATGGGGGGGGAACACTGAAGCTTTCTTT.

The chain uses TRBV5-6 and TRBJ2-7; D possibly corresponds to TRBD2 (5 bases). V dropped 4 bases and J dropped 2 bases, with 19 bases sitting between them. Germline assignment: CDR1 SGHDT and CDR2 YYEEEE. The CDR3 has 16 residues. As DNA, the CDR3 is TGTGCCAGCAGCAACGGCTACGGGGAACTAACCTACGAGCAGTACTTC. Its translation is CASSNGYGELTYEQYF.

The chain links TRBV5-4 to TRBJ2-1; 14 positions agree with TRBD2. Germline values: CDR1 SGHNT, CDR2 YYREEE (reference sequence). The CDR3 consists of 16 residues. V trimming: 4 bases; J trimming: 6 bases; junction bases outside the gene matches: 6. The CDR3 DNA sequence: TGTGCCAGCAGCGGTGGGACTAGCGGGAGTTTCAATGAGCAGTTCTTC. Amino acids: CASSGGTSGSFNEQFF.

The rearrangement joins TRBV2 to TRBJ2-1; 7 bases line up with TRBD2. Germline CDR1 and CDR2: SNHLY and FYNNEI. CDR3 size: 14 residues. The J segment lost 3 bases and the V segment lost 6 bases, leaving 5 bases of the junction unmatched. Written as DNA, the CDR3 is TGTGCCAGCAGAGCCCTAGCGGTCTACAATGAGCAGTTCTTC. It encodes CASRALAVYNEQFF. The full variable domain, completed using reference TRBV2 and TRBJ2-1, is EPEVTQTPSHQVTQMGQEVILRCVPISNHLYFYWYRQILGQKVEFLVSFYNNEISEKSEIFDDQFSVERPDGSNFTLKIRSTKLEDSAMYFCASRALAVYNEQFFGPGTRLTVL.

The chain joins TRBV12-2 to TRBJ2-7; the tabulated D call, TRBD2, remains unverified against the DNA. TRBV12-2 is assigned pseudogene status. This CDR3 comprises 14 residues. The DNA for the CDR3 is TGTGCAAGTCGCTTAGAGCTAGCGCACTACGAGCAGTACTTC. Translating it yields CASRLELAHYEQYF.

This clone has only a few counts. This chain uses TRBV6-6 with TRBJ1-2; 9 bases match TRBD1. CDR3 length: 15 amino acids. Looked up from germline, CDR1 is MNHNY and CDR2 is SVGAGI (reference sequence). V lost 7 bases, J lost 6 bases, and 12 bases stayed unmatched. The CDR3: CASTLTGTGRNGYTF. CDR3 sequence (DNA): TGTGCCAGCACCCTTACCGGGACAGGGAGGAATGGCTACACCTTC.

Only a few counts were recorded for this clone. The genes are TRBV5-3 and TRBJ2-3; 8 bases align to TRBD2. TRBV5-3 is an ORF, and what it does is uncertain. With 6 bases clipped from V and 0 bases from J, the junction kept 15 bases outside the gene matches. This CDR3 has 18 amino acids. CDR3 amino acids: CARTKRLAGLTSTDTQYF. CDR3 bases: TGTGCCAGAACCAAACGCCTAGCGGGTCTCACTAGCACAGATACGCAGTATTTT.

The chain combines TRBV27 with TRBJ2-7, with D tentatively TRBD1 (7 bases). The V gene lost 6 bases and the J gene lost 2 bases, with 26 bases spanning the gap. CDR3 size: 18 residues. The V gene's germline CDR1 is MNHEY and CDR2 SMNVEV (reference sequence). DNA of the CDR3: TGTGCCAGCAGCTCTACAGGGGCGGCGCGGGAACCCCCCTACGAGCAGTACTTC. It translates to CASSSTGAAREPPYEQYF.

The chain employs TRBV11-3 and TRBJ1-1; 8 bases fit TRBD1. The CDR3 is 16 residues long. Looked up from germline, CDR1 is SGHNT and CDR2 is YENEEA. Losses at the gene ends were 3 bases for V and 2 bases for J; bases not matched to a gene: 8. CDR3 loop: CASSFPSGQGNTEAFF. Here the CDR3 DNA reads TGTGCCAGCAGCTTTCCATCAGGACAGGGTAACACTGAAGCTTTCTTT.

The chain has TRBV19 and TRBJ1-5; D gene ambiguous. The V end was cut by 7 bases, the J end by 2 bases, with 12 bases between. Germline V gene sequence: CDR1 LNHDA, CDR2 SQIVND (reference sequence). This CDR3 is 14 amino acids long. CDR3 in DNA: TGTGCCAGTACCCCGGCGGGAGGCAATCAGCCCCAGCATTTT. As protein: CASTPAGGNQPQHF.

This chain uses TRBV19 with TRBJ1-2, with 8 bases identical to TRBD1. The CDR3 is 14 residues long. CDR1 and CDR2 (germline): LNHDA, SQIVND (reference sequence). Trimming cost V 6 bases and J 3 bases; bases outside gene matches: 6. CDR3 in amino acids: CASREDRDHYGYTF. CDR3 nucleotide sequence: TGTGCCAGTAGAGAGGACAGGGACCACTATGGCTACACCTTC.

This clone has just a few counts. The chain is built from TRBV7-3 and TRBJ1-1; tentatively, D is TRBD1 (6 bases). Trimming stripped 2 bases from V and 6 bases from J, with 10 bases between. The CDR3 sequence is 13 residues long. Germline V gene data show CDR1 as SGHTA and CDR2 as FQGTGA. The chain's CDR3 is CASSLSGEPEAFF. As DNA, the CDR3 is TGTGCCAGCAGCTTATCAGGGGAACCTGAAGCTTTCTTT.

The chain has TRBV9 and TRBJ1-6; the match to TRBD1 covers 8 bases. In germline, CDR1 is SGDLS, CDR2 YYNGEE. The CDR3 is 15 amino acids. V lost 3 bases to trimming and J lost 7 bases; unmatched junction nucleotides: 6. The CDR3 DNA follows: TGTGCCAGCAGCGCCCTCAGGGGGCTAAATTCACCCCTCCACTTT. Amino acids: CASSALRGLNSPLHF.

The V and J genes are TRBV28 and TRBJ1-1; D call uncertain. Germline assignment: CDR1 MDHEN and CDR2 SYDVKM. The V and J ends lost 3 bases and 11 bases respectively, with 16 bases between them. The CDR3 has 13 amino acids. This CDR3 is CASSFAQLNTAFF. The CDR3 DNA follows: TGTGCCAGCAGTTTTGCACAGCTTAATACGGCTTTCTTT.

The CDR3 nucleotides read TGTGCCAGCAGTTTATCGGGGGGGGAGACCCAGTACTTC. It is translated as CASSLSGGETQYF. The J gene is TRBJ2-5, the V gene TRBV27, with 7 bases lining up with TRBD2. Trimming at V came to 0 bases and at J to 5 bases, leaving 0 bases not matched to a gene. Germline CDR1 MNHEY, CDR2 SMNVEV (reference sequence). This CDR3 spans 13 amino acids.

This clone was detected only once. The chain employs TRBV6-1 and TRBJ2-7, with 8 nucleotides matching TRBD2. CDR1 and CDR2 from the germline V gene are MNHNS and SASEGT. V was clipped by 3 bases and J by 2 bases; unmatched bases: 6. The CDR3 extends over 15 amino acids. This CDR3 reads CASSEAGGNPYEQYF. CDR3 DNA sequence: TGTGCCAGCAGTGAGGCGGGAGGAAACCCCTACGAGCAGTACTTC.

The rearrangement joins TRBV7-3 to TRBJ2-7; 7 positions agree with TRBD2. CDR3 length: 13 amino acids. Looked up from germline, CDR1 is SGHTA and CDR2 is FQGTGA. V shed 5 bases, J shed 6 bases, and the junction held 7 bases outside the gene matches. The CDR3 protein is CASSQRASGEQYF. CDR3 nucleotides: TGTGCCAGCAGCCAAAGGGCTAGCGGCGAGCAGTACTTC.